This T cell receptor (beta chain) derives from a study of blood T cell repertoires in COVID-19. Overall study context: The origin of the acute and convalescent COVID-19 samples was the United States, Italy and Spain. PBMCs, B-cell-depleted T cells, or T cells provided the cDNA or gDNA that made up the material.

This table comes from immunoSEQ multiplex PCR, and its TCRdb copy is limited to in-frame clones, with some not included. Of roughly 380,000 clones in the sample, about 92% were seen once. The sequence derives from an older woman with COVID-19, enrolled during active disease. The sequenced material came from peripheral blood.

This chain's CDR3 is CASSLEGVRVQTQYF. Written as DNA, the CDR3 is TGTGCCAGCAGCTTAGAGGGGGTGAGGGTACAGACCCAGTACTTC. The chain employs TRBV7-2 and TRBJ2-5; D is perhaps TRBD1 (6 bases). CDR1 is SGHTA, CDR2 FQGNSA, per germline. Trimming pared 1 base from V and 6 bases from J, leaving 15 bases between. This CDR3 has 15 amino acids.